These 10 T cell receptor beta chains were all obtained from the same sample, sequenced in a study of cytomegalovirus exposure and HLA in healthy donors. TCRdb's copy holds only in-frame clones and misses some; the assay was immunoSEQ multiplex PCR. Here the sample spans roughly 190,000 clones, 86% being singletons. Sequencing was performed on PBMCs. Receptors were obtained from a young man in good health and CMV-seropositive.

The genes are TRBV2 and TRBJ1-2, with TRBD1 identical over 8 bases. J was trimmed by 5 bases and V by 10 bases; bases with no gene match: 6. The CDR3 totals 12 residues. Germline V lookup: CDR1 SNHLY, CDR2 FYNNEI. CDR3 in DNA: TGTGCCATAACAGGGGGAGGATATGGCTACACCTTC. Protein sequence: CAITGGGYGYTF.

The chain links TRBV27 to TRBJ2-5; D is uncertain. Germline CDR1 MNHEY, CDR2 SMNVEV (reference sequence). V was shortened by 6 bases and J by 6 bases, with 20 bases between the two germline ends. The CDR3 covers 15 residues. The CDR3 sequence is CASSSKKDLSKTQYF. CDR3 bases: TGTGCCAGCAGCTCCAAAAAGGACCTCTCAAAGACCCAGTACTTC.

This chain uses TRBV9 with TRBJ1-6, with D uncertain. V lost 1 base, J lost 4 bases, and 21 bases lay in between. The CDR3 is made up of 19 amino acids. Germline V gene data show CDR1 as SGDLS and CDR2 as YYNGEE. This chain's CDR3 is CASSVSNQGPRAYNSPLHF. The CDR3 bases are TGTGCCAGCAGCGTATCCAACCAAGGGCCCCGGGCGTATAATTCACCCCTCCACTTT.

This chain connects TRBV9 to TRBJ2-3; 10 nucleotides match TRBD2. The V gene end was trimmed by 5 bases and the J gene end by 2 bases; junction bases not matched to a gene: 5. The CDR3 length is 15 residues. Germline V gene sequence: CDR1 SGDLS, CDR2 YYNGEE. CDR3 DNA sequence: TGTGCCAGCAGTGATAGCGGGGGGTACACAGATACGCAGTATTTT. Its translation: CASSDSGGYTDTQYF. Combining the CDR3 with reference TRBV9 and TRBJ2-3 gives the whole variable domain DSGVTQTPKHLITATGQRVTLRCSPRSGDLSVYWYQQSLDQGLQFLIQYYNGEERAKGNILERFSAQQFPDLHSELNLSSLELGDSALYFCASSDSGGYTDTQYFGPGTRLTVL.

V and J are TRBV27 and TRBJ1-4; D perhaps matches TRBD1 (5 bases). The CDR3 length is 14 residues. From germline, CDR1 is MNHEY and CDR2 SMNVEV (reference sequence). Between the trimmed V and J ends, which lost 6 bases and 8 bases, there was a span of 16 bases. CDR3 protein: CASRGQGRSEKLFF. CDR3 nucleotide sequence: TGTGCCAGCAGAGGTCAGGGTCGAAGCGAAAAACTGTTTTTT.

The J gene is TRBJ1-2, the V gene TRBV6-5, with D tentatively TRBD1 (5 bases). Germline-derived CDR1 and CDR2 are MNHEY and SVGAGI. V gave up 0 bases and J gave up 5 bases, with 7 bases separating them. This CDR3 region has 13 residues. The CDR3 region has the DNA TGTGCCAGCAGTTACTCGGCAGGGTATGGCTACACCTTC. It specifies CASSYSAGYGYTF.

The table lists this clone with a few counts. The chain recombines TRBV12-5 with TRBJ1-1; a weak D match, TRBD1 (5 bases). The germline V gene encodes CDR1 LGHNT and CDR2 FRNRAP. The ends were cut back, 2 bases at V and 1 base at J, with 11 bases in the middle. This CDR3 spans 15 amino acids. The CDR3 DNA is TGTGCTAGTGGTTTGTTTCGGGGGTCGAACACTGAAGCTTTCTTT. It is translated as CASGLFRGSNTEAFF.

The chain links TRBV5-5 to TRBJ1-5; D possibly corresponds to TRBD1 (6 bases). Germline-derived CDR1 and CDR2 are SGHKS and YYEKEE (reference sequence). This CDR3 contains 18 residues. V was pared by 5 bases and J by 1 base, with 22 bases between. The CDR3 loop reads CASSTSQGGKVSNQPQHF. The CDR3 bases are TGTGCCAGCAGTACCTCACAGGGCGGGAAGGTGAGCAATCAGCCCCAGCATTTT.

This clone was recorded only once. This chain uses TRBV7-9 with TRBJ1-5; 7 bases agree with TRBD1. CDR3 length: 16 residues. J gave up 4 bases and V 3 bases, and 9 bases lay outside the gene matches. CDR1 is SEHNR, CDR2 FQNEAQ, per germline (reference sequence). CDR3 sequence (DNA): TGTGCCAGCAGCTTTTCGACAGGGAGGGGGAATCAGCCCCAGCATTTT. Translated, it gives CASSFSTGRGNQPQHF. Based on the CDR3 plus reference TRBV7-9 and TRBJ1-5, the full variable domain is DTGVSQNPRHKITKRGQNVTFRCDPISEHNRLYWYRQTLGQGPEFLTYFQNEAQLEKSRLLSDRFSAERPKGSFSTLEIQRTEQGDSAMYLCASSFSTGRGNQPQHFGDGTRLSIL.

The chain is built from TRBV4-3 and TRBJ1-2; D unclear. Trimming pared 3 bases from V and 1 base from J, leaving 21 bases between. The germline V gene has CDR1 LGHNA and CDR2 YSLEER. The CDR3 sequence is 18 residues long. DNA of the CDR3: TGCGCCAGCAGCCACGACCGCTCGACCAGAACCCTTAACTATGGCTACACCTTC. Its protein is CASSHDRSTRTLNYGYTF.